This T cell receptor beta chain is from a study of OX40 agonist ivuxolimab in advanced cancers. The study, taken as a whole, reports: CD8+ T cells showed, on average, more clonal expansion than CD4+ cells.

The method was immunoSEQ multiplex PCR; TCRdb's version includes in-frame clones alone and lacks a portion of them. Of some 97,000 clones in the sample, 90% were seen once. Concerning this clone: The antigen remains undetermined.

This clonotype was sampled from an adult with an advanced solid tumor such as melanoma, head and neck, liver or kidney cancer. Source: CD4+ or CD8+ T cells sorted from blood, taken in a trial of the OX40 agonist ivuxolimab.

This CDR3 reads CASSPRGYGYTF. CDR3 DNA sequence: TGTGCCAGCAGCCCTAGGGGGTATGGCTACACCTTC. This chain links TRBV5-8 with TRBJ1-2; possible D gene TRBD1, 6 bases. Trimming cost V 4 bases and J 5 bases, with 9 bases left between them. CDR1 SGHTS and CDR2 YDEGEE come from the germline V gene. The CDR3 covers 12 residues.